This entry lists 18 T cell receptor beta chains sequenced from one sample in a study of blood T cell repertoires in COVID-19. Libraries were prepared by immunoSEQ multiplex PCR; TCRdb keeps only in-frame clonotypes and omits some of them. The sample includes about 92,000 clones, 80% of them seen just once. The sequencing sample was made of peripheral blood. The source of these receptors is a man in his fifties or sixties who had recovered from COVID-19.

The chain recombines TRBV3-1 (or the pseudogene TRBV3-2) with TRBJ1-2; tentative D call: TRBD1 (6 bases). CDR1 and CDR2 (germline): LGHDT, YNNKEL (reference sequence). V lost 3 bases and J 4 bases, leaving 15 bases between the germline ends. The CDR3 has 15 amino acids. CDR3 DNA sequence: TGTGCCAGCAGCCAGAACACAGGGCCTATCTATGGCTACACCTTC. Protein sequence: CASSQNTGPIYGYTF.

The chain has TRBV10-2 and TRBJ1-1; TRBD1 might be the D (5 bases). V was pared by 0 bases and J by 9 bases, with 14 bases between. Germline V lookup: CDR1 WSHSY, CDR2 SAAADI. The CDR3 extends over 14 amino acids. The CDR3: CASSESSKQGQAFF. The CDR3 DNA reads as TGCGCCAGCAGTGAGTCGAGTAAGCAGGGCCAAGCTTTCTTT.

V is TRBV2 and J is TRBJ1-5; a possible D gene is TRBD1 (5 bases). The length of the CDR3 is 13 residues. Trimming left V 8 bases short and J 5 bases short, with 13 bases between. Germline CDR1 and CDR2: SNHLY and FYNNEI. The CDR3 here is CASGQGGDQPQHF. The CDR3 DNA sequence: TGTGCCAGCGGGCAGGGTGGGGATCAGCCCCAGCATTTT.

The chain employs TRBV4-1 and TRBJ2-1, with 9 bases identical to TRBD1. The CDR3 is 16 amino acids. CDR1 MGHRA and CDR2 YSYEKL come from the germline V gene. Germline trimming cut 2 bases from V and 3 bases from J; bases unmatched to any gene: 5. In DNA form, the CDR3 reads TGCGCCAGCAGCCAATTGGGGACAGGGAGCTACAATGAGCAGTTCTTC. It translates to CASSQLGTGSYNEQFF.

The chain is built from TRBV6-5 and TRBJ2-5; D uncertain. The CDR3 loop spans 13 amino acids. V dropped 2 bases and J dropped 4 bases, with 8 bases sitting between them. CDR1 and CDR2 from the germline V gene are MNHEY and SVGAGI. For the CDR3, the DNA is TGTGCCAGCAGTTACCTGACTGGAGAGACCCAGTACTTC. This gives the protein CASSYLTGETQYF.

V is TRBV6-2 or TRBV6-3 and J is TRBJ2-5, with TRBD2 identical over 8 bases. Germline trimming cut 5 bases from V and 4 bases from J; bases unmatched to any gene: 6. From germline, CDR1 is MNHEY and CDR2 SVGEGT. The CDR3 runs to 14 residues. CDR3 residues: CASSVPGGRETQYF. DNA for the CDR3: TGTGCCAGCAGTGTTCCGGGAGGGAGAGAGACCCAGTACTTC.

In this sample, this clone turned up once. CDR3 amino acids: CASSLRGGRDEQFF. The CDR3 bases are TGCGCCAGCAGCTTGCGGGGGGGCCGCGATGAGCAGTTCTTC. V and J are TRBV5-1 and TRBJ2-1; TRBD2 agrees at 8 bases. After removal of 1 base from V and 8 bases from J, the junction contained 5 bases not matched to a gene. From germline, CDR1 is SGHRS and CDR2 YFSETQ. The CDR3 consists of 14 residues.

This clone was recorded a few times. The rearrangement joins TRBV11-2 to TRBJ2-1; no clear D gene. V shed 1 base and J shed 10 bases, with 8 bases lying between them. The CDR3 is made up of 12 amino acids. CDR1 and CDR2 from the germline V gene are SGHAT and FQNNGV. CDR3 residues: CASSLVGLEQFF. CDR3 nucleotide sequence: TGTGCCAGCAGCTTAGTTGGGCTGGAGCAGTTCTTC.

The chain combines TRBV5-1 with TRBJ2-7; 12 bases line up with TRBD2. The CDR3 runs to 17 residues. Germline-derived CDR1 and CDR2 are SGHRS and YFSETQ. The ends lost 0 bases at V and 0 bases at J; junction bases unmatched: 4. The CDR3 coding sequence is TGCGCCAGCAGCTTGGGACTAGCGGGAGTGAGCTCCTACGAGCAGTACTTC. Its protein is CASSLGLAGVSSYEQYF. The variable domain in full, with the rest retrieved from reference TRBV5-1 and TRBJ2-7, is KAGVTQTPRYLIKTRGQQVTLSCSPISGHRSVSWYQQTPGQGLQFLFEYFSETQRNKGNFPGRFSGRQFSNSRSEMNVSTLELGDSALYLCASSLGLAGVSSYEQYFGPGTRLTVT.

A word on this clone: Relative to the germline gene, one junction end is altered; a read error may explain this. This chain uses TRBV7-7 with TRBJ1-1; a weak D match, TRBD1 (6 bases). This CDR3 comprises 13 residues. Germline assignment: CDR1 SSHAT and CDR2 FNYEAQ (reference sequence). In DNA, the CDR3 is TGTGCTAGCAGCTTAGACAGGAATGGCGAAGCTTTCTTT. Its protein is CASSLDRNGEAFF.

This clone has only one observation. The chain joins TRBV9 to TRBJ1-1, with a tentative D call TRBD1 (5 bases). The V end lost 3 bases, the J end lost 3 bases, and 15 bases lay between the germline ends. The CDR3 totals 15 residues. Germline assignment: CDR1 SGDLS and CDR2 YYNGEE. Written as DNA, the CDR3 is TGTGCCAGCAGCGAGCAGGGTTTCCTCGACACTGAAGCTTTCTTT. Its translation is CASSEQGFLDTEAFF.

This rearrangement joins TRBV5-5 to TRBJ2-7; D is possibly TRBD1 (5 bases). Between the trimmed V and J ends, which lost 7 bases and 6 bases, there was a span of 23 bases. The CDR3 is 15 amino acids. Per germline, CDR1 SGHKS and CDR2 YYEKEE (reference sequence). The CDR3: CASRLGQGSTAEQYF. CDR3 nucleotides: TGTGCCAGCCGCCTGGGGCAAGGTTCAACAGCCGAGCAGTACTTC.

The chain recombines TRBV7-9 with TRBJ2-7; 9 bases are a match to TRBD1. Germline assignment: CDR1 SEHNR and CDR2 FQNEAQ (reference sequence). V was clipped by 6 bases and J by 3 bases; unmatched bases: 9. This CDR3 contains 15 residues. CDR3 amino acids: CASSFRDRADYEQYF. CDR3 sequence (DNA): TGTGCCAGCAGTTTTCGGGACAGGGCTGACTACGAGCAGTACTTC.

CDR3 DNA sequence: TGTGCCAGCAGCTTAGCTATGAACACTGAAGCTTTCTTT. Its translation: CASSLAMNTEAFF. The V call is TRBV3-1 (or the pseudogene TRBV3-2), the J call TRBJ1-1, with D hard to call. This CDR3 comprises 13 residues. The germline V and J ends were trimmed by 5 bases and 0 bases, with 7 bases remaining between them. Germline CDR1 and CDR2: LGHDT and YNNKEL (reference sequence).

The chain couples TRBV7-8 to TRBJ1-2; D not certain. V was clipped by 2 bases and J by 5 bases, with 12 bases between them. Germline values: CDR1 SGHVS, CDR2 FQNEAQ. The CDR3 runs 14 residues. CDR3 sequence: CASSLYARVYGYTF. CDR3 DNA: TGTGCCAGCAGCTTATACGCCCGAGTTTATGGCTACACCTTC.

This clone was observed a handful of times. The chain carries TRBV7-3 and TRBJ2-7; 7 bases line up with TRBD2. Germline trimming cut 5 bases from V and 0 bases from J; bases unmatched to any gene: 7. The CDR3 length is 15 residues. CDR1 and CDR2 (germline): SGHTA, FQGTGA. The CDR3 DNA is TGTGCCAGCAGCCTCACTAGCGTTAGCTCCTACGAGCAGTACTTC. As protein: CASSLTSVSSYEQYF.

The V call is TRBV6-5, the J call TRBJ1-4, with 8 bases matching TRBD1. V gave up 6 bases and J gave up 3 bases; unmatched junction bases: 3. The CDR3 has 14 residues. CDR1 is MNHEY and CDR2 is SVGAGI in the germline V gene. CDR3 in DNA: TGTGCCAGCAGGTGGACAGGGTCTAATGAAAAACTGTTTTTT. This translates into CASRWTGSNEKLFF.

The rearrangement uses TRBV12-3 or TRBV12-4 and TRBJ1-5, with a possible D match to TRBD1 (6 bases). The CDR3 runs 13 residues. V was trimmed by 5 bases and J by 2 bases, leaving 7 bases between them. The CDR3, as DNA: TGTGCCAGCAGTAGACAGGGCAATCAGCCCCAGCATTTT. Encoded protein: CASSRQGNQPQHF.